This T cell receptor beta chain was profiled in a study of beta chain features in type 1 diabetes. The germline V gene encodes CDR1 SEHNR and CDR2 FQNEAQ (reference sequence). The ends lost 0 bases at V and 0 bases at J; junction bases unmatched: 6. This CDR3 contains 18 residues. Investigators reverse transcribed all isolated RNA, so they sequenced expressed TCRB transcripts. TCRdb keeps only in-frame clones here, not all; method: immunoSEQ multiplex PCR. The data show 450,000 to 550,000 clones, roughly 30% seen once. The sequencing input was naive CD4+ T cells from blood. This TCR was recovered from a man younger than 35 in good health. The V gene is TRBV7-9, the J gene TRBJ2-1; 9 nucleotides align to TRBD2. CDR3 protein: CASSLASSGSVSYNEQFF. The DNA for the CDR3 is TGTGCCAGCAGCTTAGCGAGTAGCGGGAGCGTCTCCTACAATGAGCAGTTCTTC.